This is a list of T cell receptor beta chains from one sample in a study of pediatric ulcerative colitis. Sequencing was performed with immunoSEQ multiplex PCR; in TCRdb, only in-frame clones are kept and a portion is missing. The table records 30,000 to 45,000 clones, around four fifths of them present only once. Source material: blood. These receptors all come from a girl aged 5-17 years with moderate ulcerative colitis. CDR3s include the opening cysteine and the closing phenylalanine or tryptophan. A D gene is named only where the DNA matches it firmly. Clone size is not always given. Where it is, it says once, few, many or a class for expanded clones.

DNA,CDR3,J,V,length,D,size
TGTGCCAGCAGCCGACTAGCGGGAGTGTCGGATACGCAGTATTTT,CASSRLAGVSDTQYF,TRBJ2-3,TRBV7-9,15,TRBD2,.
TGTGCCAGCAGCCCTGGGCGGGGGCGTGTCGGGGAGCTGTTTTTT,CASSPGRGRVGELFF,TRBJ2-2,TRBV11-3,15,.,few
TGTGCCAGTAGTATAGTACAGGCGCAATTCGGGGCCCAGCATTTT,CASSIVQAQFGAQHF,TRBJ1-5,TRBV19,15,.,.
TGTGCCAGCAGGCCTCGACAGGGGGAGGGTGGCTACACCTTC,CASRPRQGEGGYTF,TRBJ1-2,TRBV2,14,TRBD1,.
TGCGCCAGCAGCCAAGACAGCGCTGGCTACACCTTC,CASSQDSAGYTF,TRBJ1-2,TRBV4-1,12,.,.
TGTGCCAGCAGCTTAGACCTGACAGGGGGATTGACTAATGAAAAACTGTTTTTT,CASSLDLTGGLTNEKLFF,TRBJ1-4,TRBV11-2,18,TRBD1,.
TGCGCCAGCAGCTTCAGGGAAGGGCAAGAGACCCAGTACTTC,CASSFREGQETQYF,TRBJ2-5,TRBV5-1,14,.,.
TGTGCCAGCAGCTTGGTGGCTTACAATGAGCAGTTCTTC,CASSLVAYNEQFF,TRBJ2-1,TRBV5-6,13,.,.
TGTGCCAGCAGCTTAGAGCCGGCCGGTGTGAACACTGAAGCTTTCTTT,CASSLEPAGVNTEAFF,TRBJ1-1,TRBV11-2,16,.,once
TGTGCCAGCAGTTTCCCCGGGACAGGGAGCTCCTACAATGAGCAGTTCTTC,CASSFPGTGSSYNEQFF,TRBJ2-1,TRBV28,17,TRBD1,.
TGTGCCAGCAGCCTAGGACAGGACTACGAGCAGTACTTC,CASSLGQDYEQYF,TRBJ2-7,TRBV11-2,13,TRBD1,.
TGTGCCAGCTCACAGGGTGGGGCCTACGAGCAGTACTTC,CASSQGGAYEQYF,TRBJ2-7,TRBV18,13,.,.
TGTGCCAGCAGCCTCGACGAAGAACTAGTCTATGGCTACACCTTC,CASSLDEELVYGYTF,TRBJ1-2,TRBV7-2,15,.,once
TGTGCCATCAGTGGGCAGGGGCCTTCTGGAAACACCATATATTTT,CAISGQGPSGNTIYF,TRBJ1-3,TRBV10-3,15,.,.
TGCAGCGCCCGGACAGGGAGGTCCTACGAGCAGTACTTC,CSARTGRSYEQYF,TRBJ2-7,TRBV29-1,13,TRBD1,.
TGTGCCAGCAGTTATACCCTGGGGGGGGGCTACACCTTC,CASSYTLGGGYTF,TRBJ1-2,TRBV28,13,.,.
TGTGCCAGCAGCTTCGGAAGCTCCTACGAGCAGTACTTC,CASSFGSSYEQYF,TRBJ2-7,TRBV5-6,13,.,.
TGTGCCAGCAGCTTAGAGGCTCAGGTGGCTAACTATGGCTACACCTTC,CASSLEAQVANYGYTF,TRBJ1-2,TRBV7-2,16,.,.
TGTGCCAGCAGCCTTTGGGCCCGGGAGGGCTACACCTTC,CASSLWAREGYTF,TRBJ1-2,TRBV7-2,13,.,.
TGTGCCAGCCGGGCAGAATATAGCAATCAGCCCCAGCATTTT,CASRAEYSNQPQHF,TRBJ1-5,TRBV6-1,14,.,once
TGTGCCAGCAGCTTACGACCGGACGAGCAGTACTTC,CASSLRPDEQYF,TRBJ2-7,TRBV7-9,12,.,.
TGTGCCAGCAGCCCACGGGGCGGGGGACAGGGGCAAAAACTGTTTTTT,CASSPRGGGQGQKLFF,TRBJ1-4,TRBV5-5,16,TRBD1,.
TGTGCCAGCAGTCCAGGGGGCGCAAGTCACTATGGCTACACCTTC,CASSPGGASHYGYTF,TRBJ1-2,TRBV6-5,15,TRBD1,.
TGTGCCAGCAGCTCAATAGGGGGGGCCAATCAGCCCCAGCATTTT,CASSSIGGANQPQHF,TRBJ1-5,TRBV7-9,15,.,once
TGTGCCAGCAGCCAAGACCCGGGAGAAGGAAAAGGCTACACCTTC,CASSQDPGEGKGYTF,TRBJ1-2,TRBV4-2,15,.,.
TGTGCCAGCAGCTTTGGACAGGGGGCCTCCTACGAGCAGTACTTC,CASSFGQGASYEQYF,TRBJ2-7,TRBV7-7,15,TRBD1,few
TGTGCCAGCAGCTTAGGGCTAGACAATGAGCAGTTCTTC,CASSLGLDNEQFF,TRBJ2-1,TRBV11-3,13,.,.
TGCAGCGTCGGGACCATCACTGAAGCTTTCTTT,CSVGTITEAFF,TRBJ1-1,TRBV29-1,11,.,.
TGTGCCAGCCTCGGGACTCACGAGCAGTACTTC,CASLGTHEQYF,TRBJ2-7,TRBV25-1,11,.,few
TGTGCCAGCAGCTTAGCCGGGGACGGCTACACCTTC,CASSLAGDGYTF,TRBJ1-2,TRBV7-9,12,.,.
TGTGCCAGCAGTGAAGGACAGAGGTCCTACGAGCAGTACTTC,CASSEGQRSYEQYF,TRBJ2-7,TRBV6-1,14,.,.
TGTGCCAGTAGTGATCGGAGCTACACTGAAGCTTTCTTT,CASSDRSYTEAFF,TRBJ1-1,TRBV19,13,.,few
TGTGCCAGCACCCTAACAGGGGGGCTCGACGAGCAGTACTTC,CASTLTGGLDEQYF,TRBJ2-7,TRBV7-9,14,TRBD1,.
TGCGCCAGCAGCCAAGGGGCAGGGGACTATGGCTACACCTTC,CASSQGAGDYGYTF,TRBJ1-2,TRBV4-1,14,.,.
TGTGCCAGCAGGCGGGCAGGGGGCTACAATCAGCCCCAGCATTTT,CASRRAGGYNQPQHF,TRBJ1-5,TRBV2,15,TRBD1,.
TGCGCCAGCAGCTTGGCGTCGGGACAACTAGGAAACACCATATATTTT,CASSLASGQLGNTIYF,TRBJ1-3,TRBV5-1,16,.,.
TGTGCCAGCAGGCGAATGAACACTGAAGCTTTCTTT,CASRRMNTEAFF,TRBJ1-1,TRBV6-1,12,.,.
TGCGCCAGCAGCTGGGGTTTAGCCCTCTCTCACACCGGGGAGCTGTTTTTT,CASSWGLALSHTGELFF,TRBJ2-2,TRBV5-1,17,.,.
TGTGCCAGCAAGGACAGTTCGTACCAAGAGACCCAGTACTTC,CASKDSSYQETQYF,TRBJ2-5,TRBV28,14,.,.
TGTGCCAGCAGCTTATCAAAATCAGGATATCTTAACTACGAGCAGTACTTC,CASSLSKSGYLNYEQYF,TRBJ2-7,TRBV7-8,17,.,.
TGCAGCACCAGGGTAGGGCTTGGCTACACCTTC,CSTRVGLGYTF,TRBJ1-2,TRBV29-1,11,.,.